This T cell receptor beta chain was obtained from a study of radiotherapy plus CTLA-4 blockade in lung cancer listed by TCRdb under 2018. General notes on the study: Objective responses occurred in approximately 19% of enrolled patients, and just over 30% achieved disease control. What the research found in general, with its limitations: TCR clones derived from tumors expanded in peripheral blood after treatment with radiotherapy and ipilimumab. Early dynamic changes in blood T cell clones, together with increased serum interferon-beta after radiation, were reported as the strongest predictors of response.

The study tested focal radiation therapy combined with CTLA-4 blockade (ipilimumab) in patients with chemo-refractory metastatic non-small-cell lung cancer. The method behind the library was the immunoSEQ multiplex PCR assay. Imported from immuneACCESS, the table was reduced by TCRdb to in-frame sequences with V and J called. These copies leave out some clones; in studies compared against another copy, an unresolved V gene accounts for under half, and the cause of the remainder is not known. This sample is represented by 40,000 to 55,000 clones; roughly three quarters of them were singletons. The ten biggest clones cover 2.6% of the sample. The cysteine opens and the phenylalanine closes a CDR3 of 12 amino acids. Only the CDR3 DNA is retained, 36 bases long and in frame from the first base. The V and J ends are trimmed by 5 bases and 4 bases, leaving 8 bases between them. Via the germline V gene, CDR1 is SGHTA and CDR2 FQGNSA.

Remarks on this clone: Its antigen remains unidentified. Nothing much larger sits one base from this clone, and base qualities are not available.

The rearranged chain carries TRBV7-2 and TRBJ2-5; the D gene assignment is ambiguous. The TCR comes from a human donor with non-small cell lung cancer whose response to radiotherapy plus ipilimumab could not be evaluated. The specimen comprised peripheral blood, sampled from a patient treated with radiotherapy plus ipilimumab. CDR3 protein: CASSLFRETQYF. The base sequence is TGTGCCAGCAGCCTCTTCAGAGAGACCCAGTACTTC. With the rest looked up from the reference TRBV7-2 and TRBJ2-5 genes rather than sequenced, the full variable domain is GAGVSQSPSNKVTEKGKDVELRCDPISGHTALYWYRQSLGQGLEFLIYFQGNSAPDKSGLPSDRFSAERTGGSVSTLTIQRTQQEDSAVYLCASSLFRETQYFGPGTRLLVL.